The clone carrying this T cell receptor beta chain was seen a handful of times. The target antigen is unknown. Germline V gene lookup returns CDR1 DFQATT and CDR2 SNEGSKA (reference sequence). V shed 6 bases and J shed 1 base, with 15 bases lying between them. The CDR3 extends over 14 amino acids. The data were taken from a study of T cell repertoires in cytomegalovirus infection. Study as a whole: Public TCR beta signatures marked donors with CMV infection and the matching HLA.

Study findings and constraints: Carriage of CMV together with the relevant HLA was identifiable through cumulative public TCR beta family frequency.

Each CDR3 protein is one row after TCRdb ran MiXCR on the reads. Seen here are around 58,000 distinct CDR3 sequences, around 20% observed once, and the top ten hold 60% to 75%. The sequence was obtained from a human donor in good health (CMV status not recorded). Some clones in this sample may be carry-over from other donors' samples. The sample here was CD8+ T cells from cultured PBMCs, taken from culture after CMV antigen stimulation. The gene calls are TRBV20-1 and TRBJ1-1, with D perhaps TRBD1 (6 bases). The CDR3 sequence is CSAEGQTRNTEAFF. The CDR3, as DNA: TGCAGTGCCGAAGGACAGACGAGGAACACTGAAGCTTTCTTT.